The 32 T cell receptor beta chains below all came from one sample that was sequenced in a study of response to subunit inactivated influenza vaccine listed by TCRdb under 2018. The library was made by RT-PCR. This sample was sequenced with an Illumina HiSeq 2500. TCRdb itself trimmed the public reads at Q25 with fastp, ran MiXCR and retained productive beta chains. A single entry per CDR3 protein holds the most common genes and DNA from its merged rows. The sample table shows 590,000 or so distinct CDR3 sequences, and 13% to 15% are seen once. The ten biggest clones cover around 7.6% of the sample. The source was PBMCs from blood, collected around two weeks before vaccination. Source of these receptors: a man in his forties or fifties who received an inactivated influenza vaccine. Donor details come from another sample of the same person, matched by shared clones.

This clonotype was observed at least ten times. The rearrangement uses TRBV5-6 and TRBJ2-1; TRBD2 might be the D (6 bases). The CDR3 contains 13 residues. With 2 bases removed from V and 6 bases from J, the gap between germline ends came to 9 bases. CDR1 is SGHDT, CDR2 YYEEEE, per germline. CDR3 DNA: TGTGCCAGCAGCTTACCGCGGGGCAATGAGCAGTTCTTC. Protein: CASSLPRGNEQFF.

This clonotype was seen more than once but under ten times. This rearrangement joins TRBV6-5 to TRBJ2-1; tentatively, D is TRBD2 (6 bases). The CDR3 runs to 18 residues. Germline CDR1 is MNHEY and CDR2 is SVGAGI. Trimming shortened V by 2 bases and J by 4 bases, and 21 bases separated the two germline ends. DNA for the CDR3: TGTGCCAGCAGTTACGGCAGAATGAGTAGCGGAGATTACAATGAGCAGTTCTTC. As protein: CASSYGRMSSGDYNEQFF.

This chain links TRBV7-2 with TRBJ2-2, with a possible D match to TRBD2 (6 bases). V lost 4 bases, J lost 9 bases, and 15 bases lay in between. This CDR3 is 14 amino acids long. Germline V gene sequence: CDR1 SGHTA, CDR2 FQGNSA. The chain's CDR3 is CASSSSGLGRELFF. In DNA form, the CDR3 reads TGTGCCAGCAGCTCCTCGGGACTTGGCCGGGAGCTGTTTTTT.

The rearrangement joins TRBV6-2 or TRBV6-3 to TRBJ2-1; D is perhaps TRBD2 (5 bases). Germline assignment: CDR1 MNHEY and CDR2 SVGEGT. The CDR3 length is 14 residues. The V and J ends lost 1 base and 7 bases respectively, with 11 bases between them. The CDR3 region has the DNA TGTGCCAGCAGTTACTTGGCGGGCTCTAATGAGCAGTTCTTC. Translated, it gives CASSYLAGSNEQFF.

This clonotype was observed a handful of times. The genes are TRBV5-1 and TRBJ2-1; 8 bases match TRBD1. The CDR3 has 15 residues. The germline CDR1 and CDR2 sequences are SGHRS and YFSETQ. V lost 0 bases, J lost 6 bases, and 5 bases stayed unmatched. The CDR3 DNA is TGCGCCAGCAGCTTGGGGCAGGGGGCGGGCAATGAGCAGTTCTTC. Translated: CASSLGQGAGNEQFF.

J is TRBJ2-2 and V is TRBV7-2; D is perhaps TRBD1 or TRBD2 (5 bases each). Germline lookup yields CDR1 SGHTA and CDR2 FQGNSA. Trimming removed 3 bases at V and 1 base at J, with 9 bases between. This CDR3 has 15 residues. DNA for the CDR3: TGTGCCAGCAGCTTCGGGGCGGTGAACACCGGGGAGCTGTTTTTT. Protein product: CASSFGAVNTGELFF.

The chain carries TRBV10-3 and TRBJ1-3; D is unresolved. Germline V gene data show CDR1 as ENHRY and CDR2 as SYGVKD. V dropped 10 bases and J dropped 0 bases, with 13 bases sitting between them. This CDR3 is 14 amino acids long. Here the CDR3 reads CAKRRDLSGNTIYF. As DNA, the CDR3 is TGTGCCAAGAGACGGGATCTCTCTGGAAACACCATATATTTT.

In this sample, this clonotype turned up a few times. V is TRBV7-8 and J is TRBJ1-1; possible D gene TRBD1, 6 bases. V dropped 5 bases and J dropped 5 bases, with 15 bases sitting between them. The CDR3 runs 14 residues. In germline, CDR1 is SGHVS, CDR2 FQNEAQ. In DNA, the CDR3 is TGTGCCAGCAGCGTCAGGGGAGGGAGGACTGAAGCTTTCTTT. Protein product: CASSVRGGRTEAFF. The entire variable domain, with the rest obtained from reference TRBV7-8 and TRBJ1-1, is as follows: GAGVSQSPRYKVAKRGQDVALRCDPISGHVSLFWYQQALGQGPEFLTYFQNEAQLDKSGLPSDRFFAERPEGSVSTLKIQRTQQEDSAVYLCASSVRGGRTEAFFGQGTRLTVV.

V is TRBV6-2 or TRBV6-3 and J is TRBJ1-5; D call uncertain. The CDR3 totals 16 residues. Germline assignment: CDR1 MNHEY and CDR2 SVGEGT. Trimming took off 4 bases at V and 3 bases at J, with 16 bases between the two ends. The CDR3 is CASSSPRAGINQPQHF. The CDR3 DNA reads as TGTGCCAGCAGTTCCCCCCGGGCAGGAATCAATCAGCCCCAGCATTTT.

This clonotype turned up a few times. The chain carries TRBV10-3 and TRBJ2-5; no reliable D call. V was trimmed by 7 bases and J by 4 bases, leaving 13 bases between them. In germline, CDR1 is ENHRY, CDR2 SYGVKD. This CDR3 has 13 residues. CDR3 coding DNA: TGTGCCATCACCCTGCCATTTCGAGAGACCCAGTACTTC. This translates into CAITLPFRETQYF.

This clonotype was detected only once. V and J are TRBV12-3 or TRBV12-4 and TRBJ2-7; 8 bases fit TRBD1. V trimming: 3 bases; J trimming: 5 bases; junction bases outside the gene matches: 9. The CDR3 is made up of 15 amino acids. The CDR3 sequence: CASSLGLGTGHEQYF. The CDR3 nucleotides are TGTGCCAGCAGTTTGGGCTTGGGGACAGGCCACGAGCAGTACTTC.

This chain links TRBV7-9 with TRBJ2-3, with a weak D call TRBD2 (6 bases). CDR1 and CDR2 from the germline V gene are SEHNR and FQNEAQ (reference sequence). Trimming took off 3 bases at V and 4 bases at J, with 14 bases between the two ends. The CDR3 has 15 residues. CDR3 amino acids: CASSFWDWGADTQYF. The CDR3 DNA sequence: TGTGCCAGCAGCTTCTGGGACTGGGGGGCAGATACGCAGTATTTT.

In its sample, this clonotype was seen many times. V usage is TRBV12-3 or TRBV12-4 and J usage is TRBJ2-2; D is undetermined. This CDR3 comprises 13 residues. V lost 6 bases and J lost 6, with 11 bases in between. For the CDR3, the DNA is TGTGCCAGCAGCTTAACTGGGGCCGGGGAGCTGTTTTTT. Translation: CASSLTGAGELFF.

This clonotype turned up a few times. This chain connects TRBV29-1 to TRBJ2-1; no clear D. Trimming cost V 7 bases and J 2 bases, with 15 bases left between them. The CDR3 runs to 14 residues. Germline CDR1 SQVTM, CDR2 ANQGSEA. The CDR3 region has the DNA TGCAGCGCTCCGGCTCTTGAAGCCTACAATGAGCAGTTCTTC. Encoded protein: CSAPALEAYNEQFF.

The rearrangement joins TRBV20-1 to TRBJ2-3; 7 positions match TRBD1. CDR3 size: 15 residues. Unmatched junction bases numbered 11, after V lost 6 bases and J lost 2 bases. Looked up from germline, CDR1 is DFQATT and CDR2 is SNEGSKA (reference sequence). CDR3 sequence reads: CSAPSRGLLTDTQYF. CDR3 sequence (DNA): TGCAGTGCACCAAGCAGGGGGTTACTCACAGATACGCAGTATTTT.

This clonotype came up many times. The V call is TRBV29-1, the J call TRBJ2-1; 10 nucleotides align to TRBD2. After removal of 4 bases from V and 4 bases from J, the junction contained 7 bases not matched to a gene. There are 15 residues in the CDR3. Germline V gene sequence: CDR1 SQVTM, CDR2 ANQGSEA. The CDR3 is CSVVRASGRYNEQFF. CDR3 bases: TGCAGCGTTGTGCGGGCTAGCGGGAGATACAATGAGCAGTTCTTC.

This clonotype was seen a few times. The chain has TRBV3-1 and TRBJ1-6; no clear D gene. V lost 4 bases, J lost 2 bases, and 12 bases lay in between. The length of the CDR3 is 16 residues. Germline-derived CDR1 and CDR2 are LGHDT and YNNKEL (reference sequence). The CDR3 DNA reads as TGTGCCAGCAGCCCTCTTGTGAGCGCCTATAATTCACCCCTCCACTTT. This sequence encodes CASSPLVSAYNSPLHF.

This chain uses TRBV24-1 with TRBJ2-1, with 9 bases identical to TRBD2. The CDR3 covers 16 residues. Germline trimming cut 3 bases from V and 2 bases from J; bases unmatched to any gene: 4. Per the germline V gene, CDR1 is KGHDR and CDR2 is SFDVKD. CDR3 amino acids: CATSDQRGAAYNEQFF. In DNA form, the CDR3 reads TGTGCCACCAGTGATCAGCGGGGGGCTGCCTACAATGAGCAGTTCTTC.

This rearrangement joins TRBV28 to TRBJ1-2; D is possibly TRBD1 (6 bases). This CDR3 comprises 15 residues. Trimming stripped 6 bases from V and 6 bases from J, with 20 bases between. The germline V gene encodes CDR1 MDHEN and CDR2 SYDVKM. In DNA, the CDR3 is TGTGCCAGCAGCCTGGGTCTCCCAGGGGCAGATGGCTACACCTTC. It encodes CASSLGLPGADGYTF.

This clonotype appeared a few times. This sequence joins TRBV20-1 and TRBJ1-1; possible D gene TRBD1, 5 bases. Germline CDR1 is DFQATT and CDR2 is SNEGSKA (reference sequence). V was cut by 2 bases and J by 3 bases, with 10 bases left in between. The CDR3 runs to 13 residues. CDR3 DNA: TGCAGTGCTAGACCGCGGGGGGACACTGAAGCTTTCTTT. Its protein product is CSARPRGDTEAFF.

The chain carries TRBV29-1 and TRBJ2-1; 9 nucleotides agree with TRBD1. The V gene end was trimmed by 3 bases and the J gene end by 5 bases; junction bases not matched to a gene: 11. Germline V gives CDR1 SQVTM, CDR2 ANQGSEA. This CDR3 region has 16 residues. CDR3 sequence reads: CSVDALPGQGDNEQFF. The CDR3 DNA follows: TGCAGCGTTGATGCCTTACCGGGACAGGGCGACAATGAGCAGTTCTTC.

The genes are TRBV20-1 and TRBJ2-7; tentative D call: TRBD2 (7 bases). The germline CDR1 and CDR2 sequences are DFQATT and SNEGSKA (reference sequence). There are 13 residues in the CDR3. Trimming left V 6 bases short and J 2 bases short, with 14 bases between. As DNA, the CDR3 is TGCAGTGCCTTAAGGGGGGGGCCCTACGAGCAGTACTTC. Translated, it gives CSALRGGPYEQYF.

This clonotype was detected only a few times. This chain uses TRBV11-2 with TRBJ2-3; TRBD1 aligns across 10 bases. Germline-derived CDR1 and CDR2 are SGHAT and FQNNGV. CDR3 length: 15 amino acids. V trimming: 1 base; J trimming: 8 bases; junction bases outside the gene matches: 6. CDR3 in amino acids: CASSLGGQGIGTQYF. The CDR3 nucleotides are TGTGCCAGCAGCTTAGGGGGACAGGGGATTGGTACGCAGTATTTT.

The table lists this clonotype with a few counts. V is TRBV6-1 and J is TRBJ1-6, with D tentatively TRBD1 (6 bases). The CDR3 is 14 amino acids. Per the germline V gene, CDR1 is MNHNS and CDR2 is SASEGT. Trimming took 5 bases from V and 9 from J, leaving 14 bases between them. This CDR3 is CASSPERGASPLHF. The CDR3 nucleotides read TGTGCCAGCAGTCCTGAGAGGGGGGCTTCACCCCTCCACTTT.

The rearrangement joins TRBV4-2 to TRBJ1-2, with a possible D match to TRBD1 (6 bases). V was cut by 1 base and J by 4 bases, with 13 bases left in between. Looked up from germline, CDR1 is LGHNA and CDR2 is YNFKEQ. The CDR3 loop spans 15 amino acids. The DNA for the CDR3 is TGTGCCAGCAGCCAAGCCGCAGGGGATCGCTATGGCTACACCTTC. Protein product: CASSQAAGDRYGYTF.

V gene TRBV6-1 combines with J gene TRBJ2-7, with 8 positions matching TRBD2. After removal of 8 bases from V and 2 bases from J, the junction contained 8 bases not matched to a gene. The CDR3 is made up of 14 amino acids. Germline lookup yields CDR1 MNHNS and CDR2 SASEGT. Written as DNA, the CDR3 is TGTGCCAGCGGCCGGGGACTAGGGGCCTACGAGCAGTACTTC. It encodes CASGRGLGAYEQYF.

This chain links TRBV6-5 with TRBJ2-7; D might be TRBD1 (5 bases). The CDR3 consists of 14 residues. Germline V gene sequence: CDR1 MNHEY, CDR2 SVGAGI. With 2 bases removed from V and 2 bases from J, the gap between germline ends came to 10 bases. CDR3 coding DNA: TGTGCCAGCAGTTACATCCTAGGGGCCTACGAGCAGTACTTC. This codes for CASSYILGAYEQYF.

This clonotype has more than one count but fewer than ten. This chain connects TRBV12-3 or TRBV12-4 to TRBJ1-6; D remains unclear. The V and J ends lost 6 bases and 8 bases respectively, with 11 bases between them. The CDR3 loop spans 13 amino acids. CDR3: CASRLDLYSPLHF. DNA of the CDR3: TGTGCCAGCAGACTTGACCTGTATTCACCCCTCCACTTT.

This chain connects TRBV12-3 or TRBV12-4 to TRBJ1-5; no definite D call. The germline V and J ends were trimmed by 6 bases and 0 bases, with 12 bases remaining between them. The CDR3 covers 15 residues. The CDR3 here is CASSKGLDSNQPQHF. The CDR3 bases are TGTGCCAGCAGCAAAGGGTTGGATAGCAATCAGCCCCAGCATTTT.

This clonotype showed up many times. J is TRBJ1-1 and V is TRBV6-5; 7 nucleotides agree with TRBD1. Germline values: CDR1 MNHEY, CDR2 SVGAGI. This CDR3 contains 14 residues. Trimming at V came to 2 bases and at J to 1 base, leaving 1 base not matched to a gene. CDR3 coding DNA: TGTGCCAGCAGTTACAGGACAGGGAACACTGAAGCTTTCTTT. Its translation is CASSYRTGNTEAFF.

In this sample, this clonotype turned up many times. The chain links TRBV5-1 to TRBJ2-1, with a possible D match to TRBD1 (5 bases). Germline V CDR1 and CDR2: SGHRS, YFSETQ. The CDR3 sequence is 15 residues long. V was pared by 0 bases and J by 6 bases, with 13 bases between. CDR3 residues: CASSLGQLGANEQFF. CDR3 DNA sequence: TGCGCCAGCAGCTTGGGACAGCTTGGGGCCAATGAGCAGTTCTTC.

This clonotype occurred a few times. The genes are TRBV12-3 or TRBV12-4 and TRBJ2-2, with D possibly being TRBD2 (5 bases). There are 15 residues in the CDR3. V was cut by 3 bases and J by 0 bases, with 8 bases left in between. CDR3: CASSFGVPNTGELFF. In nucleotides, the CDR3 is TGTGCCAGCAGTTTCGGGGTTCCGAACACCGGGGAGCTGTTTTTT.